Listed here are 24 T cell receptor beta chains from one sample, sequenced in a study of T-cell reconstitution after alpha-beta-depleted transplantation in children. Using unique molecular identifiers, the investigators prepared the TCRbeta library. Each CDR3 protein gets one entry after TCRdb re-called the PCR reads with MiXCR. The table has 200,000 to 250,000 distinct CDR3 sequences, approximately 7% seen once. Source: PBMCs, taken before TCRalphabeta/CD19-depleted stem cell transplant. The receptors derive from a boy aged 2 to 10 with acute lymphoblastic leukemia, due to receive a stem cell transplant.

The chain joins TRBV7-9 to TRBJ2-1; a weak D match, TRBD1 (5 bases). This CDR3 contains 11 residues. Germline V lookup: CDR1 SEHNR, CDR2 FQNEAQ (reference sequence). V lost 9 bases and J 3 bases, leaving 6 bases between the germline ends. The CDR3 reads CASDSYNEQFF. CDR3 sequence (DNA): TGTGCCAGTGACAGCTACAATGAGCAGTTCTTC.

The sample holds many counts of this clonotype. The V call is TRBV6-6, the J call TRBJ2-5; perhaps TRBD1 as D (6 bases). Trimming left V 10 bases short and J 5 bases short, with 14 bases between. The CDR3 runs to 12 residues. Germline V gene sequence: CDR1 MNHNY, CDR2 SVGAGI (reference sequence). The CDR3 region is CATGKGGETQYF. The DNA of the CDR3 is TGTGCCACCGGGAAAGGGGGTGAGACCCAGTACTTC.

This clonotype was recorded many times. This sequence joins TRBV5-7 and TRBJ2-2; no firm D call. TRBV5-7 carries the ORF label, with uncertain function. V was clipped by 1 base and J by 5 bases, with 6 bases between them. This CDR3 region has 13 residues. The CDR3: CASSLWVTGELFF. The CDR3, as DNA: TGTGCCAGCAGCTTGTGGGTAACCGGGGAGCTGTTTTTT.

This clonotype showed up many times. This chain uses TRBV11-2 with TRBJ2-7; no clear D. Germline lookup yields CDR1 SGHAT and CDR2 FQNNGV. The CDR3 is made up of 18 amino acids. V was pared by 2 bases and J by 0 bases, with 20 bases between. The CDR3 DNA is TGTGCCAGCAGCTTATTTTTTCTCGGGTCGCGAGGCTCCTACGAGCAGTACTTC. Its protein is CASSLFFLGSRGSYEQYF. Full variable domain (rest looked up from reference TRBV11-2 and TRBJ2-7): EAGVAQSPRYKIIEKRQSVAFWCNPISGHATLYWYQQILGQGPKLLIQFQNNGVVDDSQLPKDRFSAERLKGVDSTLKIQPAKLEDSAVYLCASSLFFLGSRGSYEQYFGPGTRLTVT.

For the CDR3, the DNA is TGTGCCAGCAGCTTGCGGACAGGGGGTTTCGGCACTGAAGCTTTCTTT. Translated, it gives CASSLRTGGFGTEAFF. V gene TRBV5-5 combines with J gene TRBJ1-1, with 10 bases aligning to TRBD1. The CDR3 length is 16 residues. Germline CDR1 SGHKS, CDR2 YYEKEE (reference sequence). V dropped 1 base and J dropped 4; count of bases not matched to a gene: 7.

This clonotype was counted many times. This chain uses TRBV6-2 or TRBV6-3 with TRBJ2-7; D possibly uses TRBD1 or TRBD2 (5 bases each). Trimming stripped 2 bases from V and 2 bases from J, with 13 bases between. The CDR3 is 15 residues long. Germline values: CDR1 MNHEY, CDR2 SVGEGT. CDR3 in amino acids: CASSYGDGGAYEQYF. The CDR3 coding sequence is TGTGCCAGCAGTTACGGGGACGGAGGAGCCTACGAGCAGTACTTC.

The chain carries TRBV15 and TRBJ2-5; D unclear. CDR1 is LNHNV, CDR2 YYDKDF, per germline (reference sequence). CDR3 length equals 13 residues. The ends were cut back, 7 bases at V and 5 bases at J, with 14 bases in the middle. The CDR3 protein is CATTRLVGETQYF. The CDR3 nucleotides read TGTGCCACCACTAGGCTAGTTGGGGAGACCCAGTACTTC.

In this sample, this clonotype turned up many times. A read error may produce the germline difference seen at one junction end. The chain carries TRBV9 and TRBJ2-7; D is unresolved. The CDR3 length is 13 residues. Germline CDR1 reads SGDLS; CDR2 reads YYNGEE. CDR3 residues: CAGRVHRNYEQYF. CDR3 in DNA: TGTGCCGGCAGAGTCCACCGAAATTACGAGCAGTACTTC.

This chain links TRBV27 with TRBJ2-7; tentatively, D is TRBD1 or TRBD2 (5 bases each). Trimming pared 4 bases from V and 3 bases from J, leaving 13 bases between. CDR1 MNHEY and CDR2 SMNVEV come from the germline V gene (reference sequence). This CDR3 has 14 residues. In DNA, the CDR3 is TGTGCCAGCAGTTCCCGGGGCGACGGCTACGAGCAGTACTTC. Translation: CASSSRGDGYEQYF.

The chain carries TRBV11-2 and TRBJ2-1, with D perhaps TRBD2 (6 bases). V lost 5 bases and J lost 2, with 16 bases in between. Germline V CDR1 and CDR2: SGHAT, FQNNGV. This CDR3 has 16 residues. The CDR3 DNA is TGTGCCAGCAGCCCGTCCTGGCGGGGAGCCTACAATGAGCAGTTCTTC. Translating it yields CASSPSWRGAYNEQFF.

The sample holds a few counts of this clonotype. This sequence joins TRBV7-7 and TRBJ2-5; 9 bases match TRBD1. Germline V gene data show CDR1 as SSHAT and CDR2 as FNYEAQ (reference sequence). The ends lost 5 bases at V and 2 bases at J; junction bases unmatched: 9. The CDR3 totals 16 residues. The DNA of the CDR3 is TGTGCCAGCAGCGCAGTTATGGGGACAGGGCAAGAGACCCAGTACTTC. Amino acid sequence: CASSAVMGTGQETQYF.

The chain employs TRBV7-2 and TRBJ2-5; 8 bases line up with TRBD2. V dropped 0 bases and J dropped 4; count of bases not matched to a gene: 7. Germline CDR1 and CDR2: SGHTA and FQGNSA. The CDR3 spans 16 residues. CDR3 loop: CASSLAAGGVGETQYF. The CDR3 DNA sequence: TGTGCCAGCAGCTTAGCGGCCGGGGGGGTCGGAGAGACCCAGTACTTC.

This clonotype was seen many times. The chain is built from TRBV15 and TRBJ2-3; 9 bases fit TRBD2. In germline, CDR1 is LNHNV, CDR2 YYDKDF (reference sequence). CDR3 length: 14 amino acids. V gave up 3 bases and J gave up 4 bases; unmatched junction bases: 2. CDR3 nucleotide sequence: TGTGCCACCAGCAGGGGACTAGCACCAGATACGCAGTATTTT. This sequence encodes CATSRGLAPDTQYF.

V is TRBV28 and J is TRBJ2-5; TRBD1 matches 10 bases. Germline V gene sequence: CDR1 MDHEN, CDR2 SYDVKM. The V and J ends lost 4 bases and 5 bases, in that order; junction bases with no gene match: 7. This CDR3 is built from 15 residues. In DNA, the CDR3 is TGTGCCAGCAGTTCCGGGACAGGGGTTGTGGAGACCCAGTACTTC. This sequence encodes CASSSGTGVVETQYF.

This clonotype was detected many times. The chain has TRBV5-1 and TRBJ2-3; D unresolved. The CDR3 contains 15 residues. Trimming shortened V by 4 bases and J by 3 bases, and 15 bases separated the two germline ends. Per the germline V gene, CDR1 is SGHRS and CDR2 is YFSETQ. Here the CDR3 reads CASSLEIRVTDTQYF. In nucleotides, the CDR3 is TGCGCCAGCAGCCTAGAAATTAGGGTGACAGATACGCAGTATTTT.

This clonotype showed up many times. This chain uses TRBV6-2 or TRBV6-3 with TRBJ2-3; 7 bases fit TRBD2. Germline V gene data show CDR1 as MNHEY and CDR2 as SVGEGT. After removal of 5 bases from V and 4 bases from J, the junction contained 12 bases not matched to a gene. The CDR3 length is 16 residues. The CDR3 DNA follows: TGTGCCAGCAGTGACAATAGACTAGCTGGGGCAGATACGCAGTATTTT. This translates into CASSDNRLAGADTQYF.

On this clonotype itself: One base away lies a much larger clone, so this may be a sequencing read error. The chain couples TRBV5-6 to TRBJ2-2; 9 bases agree with TRBD1. The V segment lost 4 bases and the J segment 9 bases; nucleotides outside the gene matches: 13. The CDR3 spans 16 residues. Germline CDR1 reads SGHDT; CDR2 reads YYEEEE. Written as DNA, the CDR3 is TGTGCCAGCAGCCCAGAGTGGACAGGGGAAACCAGGGAGCTGTTTTTT. This translates into CASSPEWTGETRELFF.

This clonotype was seen many times. V is TRBV20-1 and J is TRBJ2-3, with D perhaps assigned TRBD1 or TRBD2 (5 bases each). The V gene's germline CDR1 is DFQATT and CDR2 SNEGSKA (reference sequence). The ends were cut back, 6 bases at V and 3 bases at J, with 16 bases in the middle. The CDR3 runs 14 residues. The CDR3 sequence is CSAPRGTGTDTQYF. In nucleotides, the CDR3 is TGCAGTGCCCCGCGTGGGACGGGTACAGATACGCAGTATTTT.

This clonotype was seen more than once but under ten times. The rearrangement joins TRBV7-2 to TRBJ2-2; D remains ambiguous. Germline V lookup: CDR1 SGHTA, CDR2 FQGNSA. The V gene lost 1 base and the J gene lost 6 bases, with 15 bases spanning the gap. The CDR3 contains 16 residues. For the CDR3, the DNA is TGTGCCAGCAGCTTAGAGGGCGGAAGACCTCCCGGGGAGCTGTTTTTT. Translating it yields CASSLEGGRPPGELFF. Complete variable domain (other parts from reference TRBV7-2 and TRBJ2-2): GAGVSQSPSNKVTEKGKDVELRCDPISGHTALYWYRQSLGQGLEFLIYFQGNSAPDKSGLPSDRFSAERTGGSVSTLTIQRTQQEDSAVYLCASSLEGGRPPGELFFGEGSRLTVL.

This clonotype has at least ten counts. The J gene is TRBJ1-2, the V gene TRBV7-2, with no clear D. Germline CDR1 reads SGHTA; CDR2 reads FQGNSA. The CDR3 spans 11 residues. Trimming stripped 2 bases from V and 2 bases from J, with 0 bases between. This CDR3 reads CASSLNYGYTF. The DNA for the CDR3 is TGTGCCAGCAGCTTAAACTATGGCTACACCTTC. Complete variable domain (other parts from reference TRBV7-2 and TRBJ1-2): GAGVSQSPSNKVTEKGKDVELRCDPISGHTALYWYRQSLGQGLEFLIYFQGNSAPDKSGLPSDRFSAERTGGSVSTLTIQRTQQEDSAVYLCASSLNYGYTFGSGTRLTVV.

V is TRBV7-2 and J is TRBJ2-1; 9 bases are shared with TRBD2. CDR1 and CDR2 from the germline V gene are SGHTA and FQGNSA. This CDR3 has 13 amino acids. V dropped 5 bases and J dropped 6; count of bases not matched to a gene: 2. The CDR3 sequence is CASSILAGNEQFF. In nucleotides, the CDR3 is TGTGCCAGCAGCATACTAGCGGGCAATGAGCAGTTCTTC.

There are a few counts of this clonotype. J is TRBJ2-3 and V is TRBV6-1; 7 bases align to TRBD2. The length of the CDR3 is 15 residues. The V gene's germline CDR1 is MNHNS and CDR2 SASEGT. V trimming: 6 bases; J trimming: 0 bases; junction bases outside the gene matches: 6. The CDR3 is CASRESGASTDTQYF. DNA for the CDR3: TGTGCCAGCAGGGAAAGCGGGGCTAGCACAGATACGCAGTATTTT.

This clonotype showed up many times. In nucleotides, the CDR3 is TGCAGTGCTGCCGGGACTAGCGGGAGGGACGTGGATACGCAGTATTTT. This translates into CSAAGTSGRDVDTQYF. This rearrangement joins TRBV20-1 to TRBJ2-3, with TRBD2 matching 16 bases. V lost 5 bases, J lost 6 bases, and 8 bases stayed unmatched. The germline V gene has CDR1 DFQATT and CDR2 SNEGSKA (reference sequence). The CDR3 contains 16 residues.

This clonotype was recorded at least ten times. The CDR3 nucleotides are TGCAGCGTTGACCTCGCCCAGGGGTCCTACAATGAGCAGTTCTTC. Residues: CSVDLAQGSYNEQFF. The genes are TRBV29-1 and TRBJ2-1, with D possibly TRBD1 on 6 matching bases. The CDR3 sequence is 15 residues long. Germline CDR1 is SQVTM and CDR2 is ANQGSEA. With 3 bases removed from V and 1 base from J, the gap between germline ends came to 13 bases.